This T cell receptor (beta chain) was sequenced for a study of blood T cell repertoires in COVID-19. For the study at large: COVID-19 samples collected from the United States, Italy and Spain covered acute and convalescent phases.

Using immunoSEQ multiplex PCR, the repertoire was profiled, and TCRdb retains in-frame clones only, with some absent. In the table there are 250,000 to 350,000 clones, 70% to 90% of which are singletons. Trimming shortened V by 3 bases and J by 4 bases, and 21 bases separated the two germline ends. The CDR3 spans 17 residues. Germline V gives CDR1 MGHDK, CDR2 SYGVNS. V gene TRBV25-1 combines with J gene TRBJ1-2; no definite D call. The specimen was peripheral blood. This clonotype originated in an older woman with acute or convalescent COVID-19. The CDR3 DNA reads TGTGCCAGCAGTGACCCCCTCGGGAGGGAAGGACGCTATGGCTACACCTTC. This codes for CASSDPLGREGRYGYTF.